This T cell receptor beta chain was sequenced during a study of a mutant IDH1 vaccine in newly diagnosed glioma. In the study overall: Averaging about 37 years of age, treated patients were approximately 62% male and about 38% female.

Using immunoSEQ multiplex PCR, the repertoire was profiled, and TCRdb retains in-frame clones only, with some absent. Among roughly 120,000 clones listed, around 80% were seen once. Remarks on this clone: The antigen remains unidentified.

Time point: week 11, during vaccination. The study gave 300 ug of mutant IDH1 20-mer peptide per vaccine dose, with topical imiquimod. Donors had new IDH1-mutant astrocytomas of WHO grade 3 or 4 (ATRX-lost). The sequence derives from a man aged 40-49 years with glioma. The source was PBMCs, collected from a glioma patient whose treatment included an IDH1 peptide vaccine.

The CDR3: CASSQSSGRTEAFF. The CDR3 DNA reads TGCGCCAGCAGTCAATCGAGCGGGCGGACTGAAGCTTTCTTT. The chain recombines TRBV23-1 with TRBJ1-1; D unresolved. TRBV23-1 is an ORF; its function is uncertain. This CDR3 comprises 14 residues. The germline V and J ends were trimmed by 0 bases and 5 bases, with 10 bases remaining between them.